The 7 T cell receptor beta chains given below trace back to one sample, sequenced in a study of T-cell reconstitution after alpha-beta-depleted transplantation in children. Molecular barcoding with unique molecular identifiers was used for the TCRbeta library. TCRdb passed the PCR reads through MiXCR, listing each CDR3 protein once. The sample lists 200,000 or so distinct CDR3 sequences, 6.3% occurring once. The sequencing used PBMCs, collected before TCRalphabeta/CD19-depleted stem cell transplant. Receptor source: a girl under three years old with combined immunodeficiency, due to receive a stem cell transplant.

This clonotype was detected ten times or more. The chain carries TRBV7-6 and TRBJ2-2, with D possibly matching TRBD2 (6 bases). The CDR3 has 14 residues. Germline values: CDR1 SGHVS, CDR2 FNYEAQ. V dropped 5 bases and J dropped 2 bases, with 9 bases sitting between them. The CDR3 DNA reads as TGTGCCAGCAGCGGTAGCGGAAACACCGGGGAGCTGTTTTTT. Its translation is CASSGSGNTGELFF.

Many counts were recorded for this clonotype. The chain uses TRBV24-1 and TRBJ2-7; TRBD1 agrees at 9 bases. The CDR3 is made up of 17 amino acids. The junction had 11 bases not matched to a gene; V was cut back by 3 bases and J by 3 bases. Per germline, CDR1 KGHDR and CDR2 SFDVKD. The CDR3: CATSDPPGQGADYEQYF. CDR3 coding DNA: TGTGCCACCAGTGATCCGCCGGGACAGGGAGCTGACTACGAGCAGTACTTC.

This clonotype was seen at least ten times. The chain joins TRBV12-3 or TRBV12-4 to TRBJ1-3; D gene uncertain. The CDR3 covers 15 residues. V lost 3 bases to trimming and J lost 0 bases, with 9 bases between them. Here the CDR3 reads CASSFVSFSGNTIYF. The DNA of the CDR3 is TGTGCCAGCAGTTTTGTCAGCTTCTCTGGAAACACCATATATTTT.

The CDR3 protein is CASSMAVGYEQYF. CDR3 bases: TGTGCCAGTAGTATGGCCGTGGGATACGAGCAGTACTTC. The V and J genes are TRBV19 and TRBJ2-7; no reliable D call. The CDR3 spans 13 residues. The germline gives CDR1 LNHDA, CDR2 SQIVND (reference sequence). Trimming removed 3 bases from V and 4 bases from J, with 10 bases in between. Supplemented by reference TRBV19 and TRBJ2-7, the full variable domain reads DGGITQSPKYLFRKEGQNVTLSCEQNLNHDAMYWYRQDPGQGLRLIYYSQIVNDFQKGDIAEGYSVSREKKESFPLTVTSAQKNPTAFYLCASSMAVGYEQYFGPGTRLTVT.

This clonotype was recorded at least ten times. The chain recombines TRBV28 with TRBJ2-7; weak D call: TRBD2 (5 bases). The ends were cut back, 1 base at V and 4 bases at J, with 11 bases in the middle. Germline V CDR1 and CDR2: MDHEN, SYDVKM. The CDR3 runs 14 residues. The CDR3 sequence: CASSLLRGIYEQYF. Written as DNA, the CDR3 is TGTGCCAGCAGTTTATTACGGGGTATTTACGAGCAGTACTTC.

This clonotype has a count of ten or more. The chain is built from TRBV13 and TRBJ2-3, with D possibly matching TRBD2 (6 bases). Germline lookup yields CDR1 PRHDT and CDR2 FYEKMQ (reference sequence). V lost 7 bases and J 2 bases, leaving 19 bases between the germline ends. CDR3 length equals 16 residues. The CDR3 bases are TGTGCCAGCACCCCCCTGGGACTCCAAACCACAGATACGCAGTATTTT. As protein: CASTPLGLQTTDTQYF.

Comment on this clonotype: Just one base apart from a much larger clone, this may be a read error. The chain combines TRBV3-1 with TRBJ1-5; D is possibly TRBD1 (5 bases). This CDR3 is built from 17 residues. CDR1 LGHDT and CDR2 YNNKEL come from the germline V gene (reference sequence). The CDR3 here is CTSSLLTERLLNQPQHF. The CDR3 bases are TGTACCAGCAGTCTCTTGACAGAGCGACTCCTAAATCAGCCCCAGCATTTT.